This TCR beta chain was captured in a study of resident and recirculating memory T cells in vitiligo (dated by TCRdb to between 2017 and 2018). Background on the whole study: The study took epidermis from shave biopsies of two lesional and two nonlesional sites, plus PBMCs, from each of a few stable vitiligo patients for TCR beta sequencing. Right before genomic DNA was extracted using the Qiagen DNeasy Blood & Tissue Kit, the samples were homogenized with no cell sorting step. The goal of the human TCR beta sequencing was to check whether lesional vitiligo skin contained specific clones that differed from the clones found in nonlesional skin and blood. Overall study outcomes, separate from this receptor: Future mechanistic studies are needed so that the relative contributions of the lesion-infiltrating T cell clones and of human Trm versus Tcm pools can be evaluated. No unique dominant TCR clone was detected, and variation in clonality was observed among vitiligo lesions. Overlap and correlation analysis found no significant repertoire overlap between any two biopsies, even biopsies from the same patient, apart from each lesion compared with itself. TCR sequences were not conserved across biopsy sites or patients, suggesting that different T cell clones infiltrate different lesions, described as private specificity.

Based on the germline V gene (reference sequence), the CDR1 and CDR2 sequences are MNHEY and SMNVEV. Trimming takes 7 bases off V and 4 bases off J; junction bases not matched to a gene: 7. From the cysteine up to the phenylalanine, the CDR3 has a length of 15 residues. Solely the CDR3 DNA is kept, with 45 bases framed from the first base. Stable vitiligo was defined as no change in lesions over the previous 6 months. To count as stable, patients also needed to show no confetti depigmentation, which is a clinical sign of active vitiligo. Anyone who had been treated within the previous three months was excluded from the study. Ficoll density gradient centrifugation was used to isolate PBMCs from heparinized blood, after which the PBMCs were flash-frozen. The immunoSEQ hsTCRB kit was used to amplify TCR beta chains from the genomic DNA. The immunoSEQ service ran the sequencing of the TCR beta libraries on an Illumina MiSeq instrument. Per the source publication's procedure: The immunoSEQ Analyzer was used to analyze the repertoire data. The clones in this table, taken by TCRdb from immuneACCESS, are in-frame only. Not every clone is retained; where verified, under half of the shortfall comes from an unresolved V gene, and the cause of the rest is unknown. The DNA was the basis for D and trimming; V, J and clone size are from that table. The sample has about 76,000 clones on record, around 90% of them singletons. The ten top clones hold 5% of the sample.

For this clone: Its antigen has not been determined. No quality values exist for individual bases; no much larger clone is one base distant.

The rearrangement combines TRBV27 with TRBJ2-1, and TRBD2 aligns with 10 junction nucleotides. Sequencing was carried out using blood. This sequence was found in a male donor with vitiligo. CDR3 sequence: CASTSLAGYYNEQFF. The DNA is TGTGCCAGCACTTCACTAGCGGGATATTACAATGAGCAGTTCTTC.